The clone carrying this T cell receptor (beta chain) occurred many times. Time point here: patch test 2, 6 weeks after DPC sensitization. Indicated treatment: therapeutic diphenylcyclopropenone sensitization with weekly scalp DPC. Extraction yielded total RNA from whole blood (unfractionated). CDR3 length: 17 amino acids. Germline-derived CDR1 and CDR2 are LNHDA and SQIVND (reference sequence). With V trimmed by 7 bases and J by 10 bases, 13 bases remained unmatched. TCRdb re-derived calls from the RACE reads in MiXCR, one entry per CDR3 protein. Of 140,000 or so distinct CDR3 sequences detected, about 12% appear once; the ten largest clones hold 1.1% to 1.5%. This specimen comes from a study of human T cells and chemical hapten exposure.

The specimen was whole blood, collected in connection with sensitization to the hapten diphenylcyclopropenone (DPC). V usage is TRBV19 and J usage is TRBJ2-2; TRBD2 agrees at 15 bases. The origin of this receptor is a woman aged 50 to 60 with alopecia areata. Some clones in this sample may be carry-over from other donors' samples. The CDR3 sequence is CASTQAGLAGGGEELFF. The CDR3 nucleotides are TGTGCCAGTACCCAAGCGGGACTAGCGGGAGGAGGAGAGGAGCTGTTTTTT.